This record looks at one T cell receptor (beta chain) sequence and its context. The specificity of this receptor is unknown. No clone much larger than this one lies a single base away; base qualities are absent. From the cysteine up to the phenylalanine, the CDR3 has a length of 13 residues. Solely the CDR3 DNA is kept, with 39 bases framed from the first base. Looking up the germline V gene (reference sequence) yields CDR1 MNHEY and CDR2 SMNVEV. Trimming costs V 3 bases and J 6 bases, and their ends lie 11 bases apart. This sample is drawn from a study of neoadjuvant anti-PD-1 for oral cavity cancer (dated by TCRdb to 2020 to 2022). In the study overall: Patients mostly received three to four biweekly doses of nivolumab at 3 mg/kg before curative-intent surgical resection. Under RECIST 1.1, patients with complete response, partial response or stable disease were classed as responders, and patients with progression were classed as non-responders. The parent correlative cohort included roughly 13 patients, with an approximately 34% response rate. Patients without progression received a fourth nivolumab dose around day 43 and underwent definitive surgical resection on days 50-56. Here is what the overall study found, with its caveats: A higher pretreatment blood Treg/Th17 ratio correlated with both higher pretreatment blood TCRbeta clonality and lower post-treatment tumor TCRbeta clonality. After neoadjuvant nivolumab, T cell clonality (Gini index) in PBMCs was significantly higher in non-responders than in responders. Only three patients per response group were included in the TCR analyses, and the authors called for validation in larger cohorts.

Taken with the paper, the label for time point translates to: after neoadjuvant nivolumab, at surgical resection. Patients were newly diagnosed with stage II-IVA oral cavity squamous cell carcinoma and had received no prior systemic or radiation treatment. Everyone in the cohort had locally advanced, HPV-negative oral cavity squamous cell carcinoma. Peripheral blood mononuclear cells were analyzed directly and were not maintained or expanded in culture. Samples were obtained from a longitudinal correlative study of a single-arm phase II trial of neoadjuvant nivolumab in oral cavity squamous cell carcinoma. Subject-matched pre- and post-treatment PBMCs and tumors from three responders and three non-responders were subjected to genomic DNA-based TCRbeta sequencing. Peripheral blood mononuclear cells were collected before nivolumab treatment and again after treatment, at the time of surgery. The Maxwell RSC DNA from Cells kit was used to extract genomic DNA from PBMCs.

For deep sequencing of PBMC libraries, mostly about 450 ng of input genomic DNA was used, and six replicates were run per sample. The immunoSEQ hsTCRbeta kit was used to prepare TCRbeta libraries, following the manufacturer's instructions. Sequencing of the completed libraries took place using an Illumina NovaSeq 6000 S4 flow cell after they had been pooled to about 3 nM. As for how the authors treated the data: The immunoSEQ Analyzer handled quality control and preprocessing of the raw data. The analysis was limited to productive rearrangements, and each clonotype was defined by a unique CDR3 amino acid sequence. Repertoire clonality was estimated as the Gini-Simpson index, computed with the R package tcR. Student's t test was used to compare Gini indices, and Pearson correlation was used to assess associations with tumor size change. TCRdb retrieved this table from immuneACCESS and kept in-frame rearrangements only. Not all clones are present; in checked studies, unresolved V genes account for under half, and no reason is known for the remainder. V and J calls and clone size are copied from that table; D and trimming were computed from the DNA. Present in this sample are about 9,100 clones, 64% of which were seen just once. 4.2% of the sample goes to the ten largest clones.

The TCR comes from a person aged 35-79 years with oral cavity squamous cell carcinoma. Here the chain combines TRBV27 and TRBJ1-1, with the D gene uncertain. The sequencing here drew on PBMCs, taken after nivolumab (anti-PD-1) treatment. The CDR3: CASSFYGGAEAFF. The DNA sequence is TGTGCCAGCAGTTTTTACGGCGGCGCTGAAGCTTTCTTT.